This T cell receptor (beta chain) was captured by sequencing in a study of T cell responses to AZD1222 COVID-19 vaccine. Study-wide results and caveats: Samples come after the peak T cell response, not at day 14. Reportedly, close to half of spike-specific TCRs are directed against unmutated variant regions. The study found Spike-specific TCR breadth and depth rose after two AZD1222 doses. The number of AZD1222 recipients seropositive at baseline was only six.

As regards this clone: Antigen specificity is unknown.

Some clones are missing from TCRdb's copy, which holds only in-frame ones; the method was immunoSEQ multiplex PCR. The data show some 180,000 clones, roughly 94% seen once. CDR1 is LGHDT and CDR2 is YNNKEL in the germline V gene (reference sequence). V was trimmed by 7 bases and J by 0 bases, leaving 9 bases between them. The CDR3 has 13 amino acids. This chain connects TRBV3-1 (or the pseudogene TRBV3-2) to TRBJ1-1; perhaps TRBD1 as D (5 bases). The TCR was taken from an adult who received the AZD1222 COVID-19 vaccine. This material consisted of peripheral blood, taken 28 days after the second AZD1222 dose. CDR3 in amino acids: CASNSGLNTEAFF. As DNA, the CDR3 is TGTGCCAGCAACTCAGGGCTGAACACTGAAGCTTTCTTT.